Listed here are 7 T cell receptor beta chains from one sample, sequenced in a study of T cells in localized non-small cell lung cancer. The method was immunoSEQ multiplex PCR; TCRdb's version includes in-frame clones alone and lacks a portion of them. The profile shows tens of thousands of clones, around 75% of them singletons. The sequencing here drew on PBMCs, taken before any cancer treatment. The receptors were sampled from a woman aged 35 to 70 with stage II squamous cell lung carcinoma.

This chain uses TRBV6-4 with TRBJ2-3; D not certain. Germline CDR1 is MRHNA and CDR2 is SNTAGT. The CDR3 has 13 residues. V was trimmed by 2 bases and J by 0 bases, leaving 3 bases between them. The CDR3 loop is CASSDISTDTQYF. The CDR3 DNA is TGTGCCAGCAGTGACATAAGCACAGATACGCAGTATTTT.

The chain is built from TRBV19 and TRBJ2-3, with D possibly matching TRBD2 (6 bases). The V gene lost 9 bases and the J gene lost 2 bases, with 15 bases spanning the gap. The V gene's germline CDR1 is LNHDA and CDR2 SQIVND (reference sequence). This CDR3 region has 14 residues. CDR3 region: CASRDGGSTDTQYF. CDR3 in DNA: TGTGCCAGCCGTGACGGGGGATCCACAGATACGCAGTATTTT.

The rearrangement joins TRBV7-8 to TRBJ2-7; TRBD2 agrees at 9 bases. Trimming took 1 base from V and 6 from J; bases not matched to a gene: 7. The length of the CDR3 is 15 residues. The V gene's germline CDR1 is SGHVS and CDR2 FQNEAQ. CDR3: CASSLVAGGPSEQYF. CDR3 DNA: TGTGCCAGCAGCTTAGTCGCGGGAGGGCCCTCCGAGCAGTACTTC.

V and J are TRBV2 and TRBJ1-4, with 7 bases lining up with TRBD1. This CDR3 has 16 amino acids. The germline V gene has CDR1 SNHLY and CDR2 FYNNEI. With V trimmed by 6 bases and J by 5 bases, 12 bases remained unmatched. DNA for the CDR3: TGTGCCAGCAGCCTACAAGGGGGCCCAGGGAATGAAAAACTGTTTTTT. It yields the protein CASSLQGGPGNEKLFF. The full variable domain, rest sourced from reference TRBV2 and TRBJ1-4, is EPEVTQTPSHQVTQMGQEVILRCVPISNHLYFYWYRQILGQKVEFLVSFYNNEISEKSEIFDDQFSVERPDGSNFTLKIRSTKLEDSAMYFCASSLQGGPGNEKLFFGSGTQLSVL.

V usage is TRBV7-6 and J usage is TRBJ1-2; D is undetermined. The CDR3 length is 13 residues. Germline CDR1 SGHVS, CDR2 FNYEAQ. Deletions cut 5 bases from V and 5 bases from J, with 12 bases between. The CDR3 spells CASSPAGSYGYTF. The DNA for the CDR3 is TGTGCCAGCAGCCCAGCCGGAAGTTATGGCTACACCTTC.

J is TRBJ1-6 and V is TRBV10-3, with TRBD1 matching over 7 bases. Germline-derived CDR1 and CDR2 are ENHRY and SYGVKD. The CDR3 is 12 amino acids. With 5 bases clipped from V and 8 bases from J, the junction kept 0 bases outside the gene matches. CDR3 sequence: CAISTGDSPLHF. The CDR3, as DNA: TGTGCCATCAGTACAGGGGATTCACCCCTCCACTTT.

The V gene is TRBV7-3, the J gene TRBJ2-1, with D uncertain. The CDR3 totals 14 residues. V was shortened by 3 bases and J by 1 base, with 7 bases between the two germline ends. Looked up from germline, CDR1 is SGHTA and CDR2 is FQGTGA. The CDR3 spells CASSLFGSYNEQFF. The CDR3, as DNA: TGTGCCAGCAGCTTGTTCGGTTCCTACAATGAGCAGTTCTTC.